The subject of this entry is one T cell receptor beta chain. The germline V gene has CDR1 ENHRY and CDR2 SYGVKD. Trimming took 10 bases from V and 5 from J, leaving 9 bases between them. This CDR3 has 10 amino acids. This record belongs to a study of control samples from healthy donors and cancer patients. Sequencing was performed with immunoSEQ multiplex PCR; in TCRdb, only in-frame clones are kept and a portion is missing. Among fewer than 200,000 clones, 85% to 90% were seen once, and the ten largest hold about 1.4%. The sequence was obtained from a woman aged 45-59 years in good health. Material: blood. The chain has TRBV10-3 and TRBJ2-7; D remains ambiguous. CDR3 in DNA: TGTGCCACCAGAGATAACGAGCAGTACTTC. Its translation is CATRDNEQYF.